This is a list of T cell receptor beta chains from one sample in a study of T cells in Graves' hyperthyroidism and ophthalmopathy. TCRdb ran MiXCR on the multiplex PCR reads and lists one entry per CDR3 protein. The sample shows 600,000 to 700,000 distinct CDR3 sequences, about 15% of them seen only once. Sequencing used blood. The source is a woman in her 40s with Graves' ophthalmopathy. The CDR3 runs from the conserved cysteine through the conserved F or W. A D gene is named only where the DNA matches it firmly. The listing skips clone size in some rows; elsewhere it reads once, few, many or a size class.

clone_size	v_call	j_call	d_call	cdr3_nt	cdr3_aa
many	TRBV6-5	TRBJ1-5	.	TGTGCCAGCAGCCAGTGGGTTAGAAATCAGCCCCAGCATTTT	CASSQWVRNQPQHF
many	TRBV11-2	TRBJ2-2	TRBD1	TGTGCCAGCAGCTTAGTTCGTGGACAGGCCAGGGCCGGGGAGCTGTTTTTT	CASSLVRGQARAGELFF
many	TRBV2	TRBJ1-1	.	TGTGCCAGCACCCGATCGAACACTGAAGCTTTCTTT	CASTRSNTEAFF
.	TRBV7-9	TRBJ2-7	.	TGTGCCAGCAGCCAGATAGGGTACGAGCAGTACTTC	CASSQIGYEQYF
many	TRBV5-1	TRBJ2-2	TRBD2	TGTGCCAGCAGTTTAGGGACTAGCGACACCGGGGAGCTGTTTTTT	CASSLGTSDTGELFF
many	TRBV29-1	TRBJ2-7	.	TGCAGCGTTGAATTCCGGGACTTACCCTACGAGCAGTACTTC	CSVEFRDLPYEQYF
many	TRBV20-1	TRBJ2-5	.	TGCAGTGCTAGAGACCAACCAGGGACCCAGTACTTC	CSARDQPGTQYF
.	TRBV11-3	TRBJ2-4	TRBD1	TGTGCCAGCAGCTCACGGACAGGAGAGTGGGCCAAAAACATTCAGTACTTC	CASSSRTGEWAKNIQYF
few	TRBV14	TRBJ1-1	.	TGTGCCAGCAGCCAAGTTGGAGGGCTCACTGAAGCTTTCTTT	CASSQVGGLTEAFF
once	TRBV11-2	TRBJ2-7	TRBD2	TGTGCCAGCAGCTCCACTGCCGGGGGGGCCCGCTACGAGCAGTACTTC	CASSSTAGGARYEQYF
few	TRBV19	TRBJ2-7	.	TGTGCCAGTAGTAGTACTCCGACAGGCTTCTCCTACGAGCAGTACTTC	CASSSTPTGFSYEQYF
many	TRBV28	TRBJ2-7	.	TGTGCCAGCAGTTTAAGCCCGGGGTCCAGCTCCTACGAGCAGTACTTC	CASSLSPGSSSYEQYF
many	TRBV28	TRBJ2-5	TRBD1	TGTGCCAGCAGTTCCCCTCGGGACAGCCAAGAGACCCAGTACTTC	CASSSPRDSQETQYF